The source of this T cell receptor beta chain is a study of T cell responses to AZD1222 COVID-19 vaccine. Germline V lookup: CDR1 SGDLS, CDR2 YYNGEE. There are 11 residues in the CDR3. V lost 2 bases and J 8 bases, leaving 4 bases between the germline ends. Using immunoSEQ multiplex PCR, the repertoire was profiled, and TCRdb retains in-frame clones only, with some absent. The sample records 50,000 to 55,000 clones, 70% to 85% being singletons. With respect to this clone: Its target is not known.

General observations from the study: Spike-specific TCR repertoires showed rising breadth and depth after two AZD1222 doses. The number of AZD1222 recipients seropositive at baseline was only five to seven.

This clonotype originated in an adult in good health. V usage is TRBV9 and J usage is TRBJ1-4; no clear D gene. Specimen: peripheral blood, collected on day 0 of AZD1222 vaccination. This CDR3 is CASSVKEKLFF. Written as DNA, the CDR3 is TGTGCCAGCAGCGTGAAGGAAAAACTGTTTTTT. The full variable domain, its missing parts supplied by reference TRBV9 and TRBJ1-4, is DSGVTQTPKHLITATGQRVTLRCSPRSGDLSVYWYQQSLDQGLQFLIQYYNGEERAKGNILERFSAQQFPDLHSELNLSSLELGDSALYFCASSVKEKLFFGSGTQLSVL.